This T cell receptor (beta chain) originates from a study of T cell changes during pregnancy in multiple sclerosis. This CDR3 region has 17 residues. The ends lost 0 bases at V and 0 bases at J; junction bases unmatched: 7. The V gene's germline CDR1 is LGHNA and CDR2 YSLEER. The repertoire was sequenced with immunoSEQ multiplex PCR; TCRdb's copy has only in-frame clones and lacks some. This repertoire shows 30,000 to 35,000 clones, about nine tenths found once; its top ten account for approximately 6.6%. The receptor was derived from a female donor with multiple sclerosis, enrolled in a pregnancy study. The chain joins TRBV4-3 to TRBJ2-7; 8 nucleotides agree with TRBD2. Sequences were derived from CD8+ T cells from peripheral blood mononuclear cells, sampled in the second trimester of pregnancy. CDR3: CASSQEGPAGASYEQYF. Written as DNA, the CDR3 is TGCGCCAGCAGCCAAGAAGGGCCAGCGGGAGCCTCCTACGAGCAGTACTTC.